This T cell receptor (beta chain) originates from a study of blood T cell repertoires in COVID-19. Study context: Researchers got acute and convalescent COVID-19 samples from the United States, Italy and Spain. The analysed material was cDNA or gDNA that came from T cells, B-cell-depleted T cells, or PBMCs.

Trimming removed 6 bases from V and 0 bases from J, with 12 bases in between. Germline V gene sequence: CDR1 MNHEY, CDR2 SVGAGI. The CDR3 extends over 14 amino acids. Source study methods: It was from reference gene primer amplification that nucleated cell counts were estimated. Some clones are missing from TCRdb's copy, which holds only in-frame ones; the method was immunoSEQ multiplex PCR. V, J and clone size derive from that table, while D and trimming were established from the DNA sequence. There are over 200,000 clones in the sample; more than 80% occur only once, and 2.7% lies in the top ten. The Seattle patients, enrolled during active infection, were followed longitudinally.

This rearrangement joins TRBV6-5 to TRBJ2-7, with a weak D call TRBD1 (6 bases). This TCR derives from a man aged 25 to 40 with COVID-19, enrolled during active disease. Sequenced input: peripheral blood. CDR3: CASRTGTLSYEQYF. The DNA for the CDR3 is TGTGCCAGCAGGACCGGGACACTCTCCTACGAGCAGTACTTC.